This TCR beta chain was sequenced for a study of blood T cells in healthy people across ages. Turning to this clonotype: One end of the junction is discordant with germline, which a read error may explain.

A sample-barcoded 5' primer and a J-beta primer mix were used in a second PCR of roughly 7 to 11 cycles. TCRdb used MiXCR to reprocess the 5' RACE reads, holding one entry per CDR3 protein. The sample lists over a million distinct CDR3 sequences, 35% to 55% occurring once. Per the germline V gene, CDR1 is MNHEY and CDR2 is SMNVEV (reference sequence). The CDR3 covers 16 residues. This clonotype was obtained from a woman aged 55-69 years in good health. The specimen was blood. The V and J genes are TRBV27 and TRBJ2-4; a weak D match, TRBD1 (6 bases). As DNA, the CDR3 is TGTGCCGGCAGGTCGATACTCGACAGGCCCAAAAACATTCAGAACTTC. Amino acids: CAGRSILDRPKNIQNF.